This passage covers 21 T cell receptor beta chains from one sample sequenced in a study of CD8 T cells in ankylosing spondylitis. TCRdb recomputed calls from the 5' RACE reads with MiXCR, one row per CDR3 protein. The table includes about 220,000 distinct CDR3 sequences, under 30% detected once. Sequencing input: blood, either unsorted or a sorted T cell fraction (not recorded which). The receptors originated from a male donor with ankylosing spondylitis or in good health (not recorded which).

In this sample, this clonotype turned up a few times. In DNA form, the CDR3 reads TGTGCCAGCAGGAAAGCAATGGGCGATACGCAGTATTTT. It codes for CASRKAMGDTQYF. This chain joins TRBV7-2 and TRBJ2-3; the D is unclear. Trimming removed 6 bases at V and 6 bases at J, with 13 bases between. In germline, CDR1 is SGHTA, CDR2 FQGNSA. The CDR3 runs 13 residues.

This clonotype was counted at least ten times. The CDR3 protein is CASSLGAGSSYEQYF. Here the CDR3 DNA reads TGTGCCAGCAGTTTAGGGGCAGGGAGCTCCTACGAGCAGTACTTC. J is TRBJ2-7 and V is TRBV27; D possibly matches TRBD1 or TRBD2 (5 bases each). Germline values: CDR1 MNHEY, CDR2 SMNVEV (reference sequence). The V end lost 2 bases, the J end lost 0 bases, and 11 bases lay between the germline ends. The CDR3 has 15 amino acids.

This clonotype was detected ten times or more. V gene TRBV18 combines with J gene TRBJ2-5; no clear D. From germline, CDR1 is KGHSH and CDR2 LQKENI. Between the trimmed V and J ends, which lost 2 bases and 1 base, there was a span of 2 bases. The CDR3 spans 12 residues. CDR3 region: CASSPAQETQYF. In DNA, the CDR3 is TGTGCCAGCTCACCAGCCCAAGAGACCCAGTACTTC.

This chain joins TRBV5-1 and TRBJ2-7; D not resolved. The germline CDR1 and CDR2 sequences are SGHRS and YFSETQ. Trimming pared 2 bases from V and 0 bases from J, leaving 9 bases between. CDR3 length equals 14 residues. CDR3 DNA sequence: TGCGCCAGCAGCTTTGGTCTCTTCTCCTACGAGCAGTACTTC. This gives the protein CASSFGLFSYEQYF.

At least ten counts were recorded for this clonotype. This sequence joins TRBV18 and TRBJ2-1; tentatively, D is TRBD2 (6 bases). V lost 5 bases and J 9 bases, leaving 14 bases between the germline ends. In germline, CDR1 is KGHSH, CDR2 LQKENI. CDR3 length: 13 residues. DNA of the CDR3: TGTGCCAGCTCAGAGGGACTCTCTGGTGAGCAGTTCTTC. Protein sequence: CASSEGLSGEQFF. Looking up the rest from reference TRBV18 and TRBJ2-1 gives the full variable domain: NAGVMQNPRHLVRRRGQEARLRCSPMKGHSHVYWYRQLPEEGLKFMVYLQKENIIDESGMPKERFSAEFPKEGPSILRIQQVVRGDSAAYFCASSEGLSGEQFFGPGTRLTVL.

This clonotype was seen ten or more times. This sequence joins TRBV6-1 and TRBJ2-1, with D perhaps TRBD1 (5 bases). The CDR3 extends over 16 amino acids. Trimming pared 7 bases from V and 1 base from J, leaving 17 bases between. Germline V gene lookup returns CDR1 MNHNS and CDR2 SASEGT. This CDR3 is CASTPLGRASYNEQFF. The CDR3 DNA is TGTGCCAGCACCCCGTTAGGCAGGGCGTCCTACAATGAGCAGTTCTTC.

In its sample, this clonotype is medium-sized (0.01 to 0.1%). The gene calls are TRBV29-1 and TRBJ2-1; 11 nucleotides align to TRBD1. The CDR3 length is 15 residues. Trimming at V came to 7 bases and at J to 8 bases, leaving 13 bases not matched to a gene. Germline lookup yields CDR1 SQVTM and CDR2 ANQGSEA. In nucleotides, the CDR3 is TGCAGCGCCAAAACCGGGACAGGGGGTACAGATGAGCAGTTCTTC. Its translation: CSAKTGTGGTDEQFF.

A few counts support this clonotype. As DNA, the CDR3 is TGCAGCGCCATACAGGGGGAGGCAGAGACCCAGTACTTC. The encoded protein is CSAIQGEAETQYF. V is TRBV29-1 and J is TRBJ2-5; 8 nucleotides match TRBD1. The CDR3 runs 13 residues. With 7 bases clipped from V and 4 bases from J, the junction kept 8 bases outside the gene matches. Per the germline V gene, CDR1 is SQVTM and CDR2 is ANQGSEA. Full variable domain (rest looked up from reference TRBV29-1 and TRBJ2-5): SAVISQKPSRDICQRGTSLTIQCQVDSQVTMMFWYRQQPGQSLTLIATANQGSEATYESGFVIDKFPISRPNLTFSTLTVSNMSPEDSSIYLCSAIQGEAETQYFGPGTRLLVL.

V gene TRBV6-1 combines with J gene TRBJ2-7; 7 positions agree with TRBD2. From germline, CDR1 is MNHNS and CDR2 SASEGT. Trimming cost V 6 bases and J 5 bases; bases outside gene matches: 22. The length of the CDR3 is 18 residues. The CDR3 coding sequence is TGTGCCAGCAGGTCCGGAGGAGCGGGGCGGCCGACCAGGGACGAGCAGTACTTC. Translation: CASRSGGAGRPTRDEQYF.

The chain links TRBV5-1 to TRBJ1-5; D gene unclear. CDR1 SGHRS and CDR2 YFSETQ come from the germline V gene. The CDR3 is 15 residues long. With 1 base removed from V and 6 bases from J, the gap between germline ends came to 14 bases. The chain's CDR3 is CASSLPVLRSQPQHF. The CDR3 DNA reads as TGCGCCAGCAGCTTGCCTGTTTTGCGTAGTCAGCCCCAGCATTTT.

This clonotype was detected ten times or more. The CDR3 is CASSSTLAGVNEQFF. The CDR3 DNA reads as TGTGCCAGCAGCTCTACGCTAGCGGGAGTCAATGAGCAGTTCTTC. The chain links TRBV3-1 to TRBJ2-1; 10 bases are shared with TRBD2. The V and J ends lost 5 bases and 6 bases, in that order; junction bases with no gene match: 7. The CDR3 is 15 amino acids. From germline, CDR1 is LGHDT and CDR2 YNNKEL (reference sequence).

This clonotype showed up many times. The chain joins TRBV5-1 to TRBJ1-1, with D unresolved. Germline CDR1 SGHRS, CDR2 YFSETQ. Trimming removed 4 bases from V and 0 bases from J, with 22 bases in between. This CDR3 has 18 residues. Written as DNA, the CDR3 is TGCGCCAGCAGCCTGGCGGAACGACTGGATCTAGTGAACACTGAAGCTTTCTTT. It codes for CASSLAERLDLVNTEAFF.

This clonotype showed up many times. The chain recombines TRBV9 with TRBJ1-2; no reliable D call. Germline V gene lookup returns CDR1 SGDLS and CDR2 YYNGEE. The CDR3 loop spans 14 amino acids. The germline V and J ends were trimmed by 0 bases and 6 bases, with 12 bases remaining between them. DNA for the CDR3: TGTGCCAGCAGCGTAGAGGCATATCGAGATGGCTACACCTTC. Its translation: CASSVEAYRDGYTF. The full variable domain, completed using reference TRBV9 and TRBJ1-2, is DSGVTQTPKHLITATGQRVTLRCSPRSGDLSVYWYQQSLDQGLQFLIQYYNGEERAKGNILERFSAQQFPDLHSELNLSSLELGDSALYFCASSVEAYRDGYTFGSGTRLTVV.

The chain is built from TRBV4-2 and TRBJ2-5; D may match TRBD1 or TRBD2 (5 bases each). This CDR3 comprises 15 residues. CDR1 is LGHNA and CDR2 is YNFKEQ in the germline V gene. The germline V and J ends were trimmed by 0 bases and 2 bases, with 10 bases remaining between them. CDR3 DNA sequence: TGTGCCAGCAGCCAAGAACCGGGGCCGCAAGAGACCCAGTACTTC. Protein product: CASSQEPGPQETQYF.

Points on this clonotype: One junction end disagrees with the germline gene, perhaps due to a read error. The chain is built from TRBV7-7 and TRBJ2-7; D is unresolved. The CDR3 length is 15 residues. The germline V gene has CDR1 SSHAT and CDR2 FNYEAQ (reference sequence). The CDR3 loop reads CASSLGGLKTYEQYF. The CDR3 DNA reads as TGTGCTAGCAGCTTAGGTGGCCTAAAGACCTACGAGCAGTACTTC.

This clonotype was detected ten times or more. The V and J genes are TRBV20-1 and TRBJ2-1; 9 bases are shared with TRBD2. The CDR3 is 13 amino acids. Germline values: CDR1 DFQATT, CDR2 SNEGSKA (reference sequence). The ends lost 6 bases at V and 7 bases at J; junction bases unmatched: 7. CDR3 loop: CSAVSGSINEQFF. The CDR3 bases are TGCAGTGCGGTTAGCGGGAGTATTAATGAGCAGTTCTTC.

The CDR3 reads CASSLSHGSNQPQHF. The CDR3 DNA sequence: TGTGCCAGCAGCTTGTCACACGGTAGCAATCAGCCCCAGCATTTT. J is TRBJ1-5 and V is TRBV7-2, with unresolved D. Germline V lookup: CDR1 SGHTA, CDR2 FQGNSA. Trimming left V 3 bases short and J 0 bases short, with 9 bases between. CDR3 length equals 15 residues.

This rearrangement joins TRBV29-1 to TRBJ2-1; D gene ambiguous. The germline CDR1 and CDR2 sequences are SQVTM and ANQGSEA. Trimming removed 5 bases at V and 3 bases at J, with 17 bases between. This CDR3 is built from 15 residues. The CDR3 here is CSVQLTTQRYNEQFF. In DNA, the CDR3 is TGCAGCGTTCAGCTTACTACCCAACGCTACAATGAGCAGTTCTTC.

This clonotype was seen only a few times. This sequence joins TRBV20-1 and TRBJ2-7, with D tentatively TRBD2 (5 bases). Germline-derived CDR1 and CDR2 are DFQATT and SNEGSKA (reference sequence). V lost 5 bases and J lost 0, with 8 bases in between. The CDR3 spans 12 residues. The CDR3 DNA sequence: TGCAGTGCTCCGGGAACCTCCTACGAGCAGTACTTC. Its protein product is CSAPGTSYEQYF.

This clonotype was counted a few times. The CDR3 DNA follows: TGTGCCAGCAGCCAACAATTATCCTACAATGAGCAGTTCTTC. Its translation: CASSQQLSYNEQFF. This chain uses TRBV3-1 with TRBJ2-1; D gene uncertain. Germline-derived CDR1 and CDR2 are LGHDT and YNNKEL (reference sequence). Trimming pared 2 bases from V and 1 base from J, leaving 6 bases between. This CDR3 spans 14 amino acids.

This clonotype showed up many times. The J gene is TRBJ2-7, the V gene TRBV7-6, with no clear D. The germline V gene encodes CDR1 SGHVS and CDR2 FNYEAQ. This CDR3 has 13 residues. Trimming shortened V by 1 base and J by 3 bases, and 7 bases separated the two germline ends. The CDR3 DNA sequence: TGTGCCAGCAGCTTAGGTAACCGCTACGAGCAGTACTTC. Its protein product is CASSLGNRYEQYF.